This TCR beta chain was captured by sequencing in a study of blood T cell repertoires in COVID-19. As for the study in general: Sources were T cells, B-cell-depleted T cells, or PBMCs; the material itself was cDNA or gDNA.

Measured with immunoSEQ multiplex PCR; TCRdb has only the in-frame clones, and not every one. This sample has around 320,000 clones, with roughly 85% found just once. Germline CDR1 and CDR2: SGHRS and YFSETQ. V dropped 1 base and J dropped 5; count of bases not matched to a gene: 6. CDR3 length equals 15 residues. The sample consisted of peripheral blood. This sequence was found in a human donor in a cohort sampled during active COVID-19. The rearrangement joins TRBV5-1 to TRBJ1-1, with 9 bases aligning to TRBD1. Here the CDR3 DNA reads TGCGCCAGCAGCTTGATGGACAGGGGTGGGACTGAAGCTTTCTTT. Protein sequence: CASSLMDRGGTEAFF.